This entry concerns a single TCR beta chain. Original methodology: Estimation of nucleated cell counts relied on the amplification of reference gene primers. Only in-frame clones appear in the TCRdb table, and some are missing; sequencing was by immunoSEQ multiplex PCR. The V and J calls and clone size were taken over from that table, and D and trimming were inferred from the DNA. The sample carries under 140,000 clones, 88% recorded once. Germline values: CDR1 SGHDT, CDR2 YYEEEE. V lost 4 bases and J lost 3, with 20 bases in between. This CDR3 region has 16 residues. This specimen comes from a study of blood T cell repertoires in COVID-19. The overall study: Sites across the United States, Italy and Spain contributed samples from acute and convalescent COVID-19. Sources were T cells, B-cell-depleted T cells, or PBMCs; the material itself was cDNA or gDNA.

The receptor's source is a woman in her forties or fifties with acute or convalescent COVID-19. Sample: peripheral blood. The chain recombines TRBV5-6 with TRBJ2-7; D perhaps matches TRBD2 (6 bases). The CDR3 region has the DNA TGTGCCAGCAGCCCTGGTTATAGACTAGGGAGCTACGAGCAGTACTTC. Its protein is CASSPGYRLGSYEQYF. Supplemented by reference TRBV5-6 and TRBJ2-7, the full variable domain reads DAGVTQSPTHLIKTRGQQVTLRCSPKSGHDTVSWYQQALGQGPQFIFQYYEEEERQRGNFPDRFSGHQFPNYSSELNVNALLLGDSALYLCASSPGYRLGSYEQYFGPGTRLTVT.